A selection of T cell receptor beta chains follows, all from one sample in a study of shared clonotypes between healthy human individuals. Libraries were prepared by immunoSEQ multiplex PCR; TCRdb keeps only in-frame clonotypes and omits some of them. The profile shows millions of clones, approximately 93% of them singletons. Input material: naive CD4+ T cells from PBMCs. Receptors originate from a man between 18 and 35 years old in good health. Some clones in this sample may be carry-over from other donors' samples. The CDR3 runs from the conserved cysteine through the conserved F or W. D genes are given only for firm matches. Where a row states a size, it is once, few, many or the class of an expanded clone; other rows omit it.

d_gene: .
abundance: .
j_gene: TRBJ2-3
v_gene: TRBV28
CDR3nt: TGTGCCAGCAGTTTACCGGGGCGCGATACGCAGTATTTT
CDR3aa: CASSLPGRDTQYF

d_gene: TRBD1
abundance: .
j_gene: TRBJ1-2
v_gene: TRBV30
CDR3nt: TGTGCCTGGAGTTCCGGGACAGGGGGTACCTATGGCTACACCTTC
CDR3aa: CAWSSGTGGTYGYTF

d_gene: TRBD2
abundance: .
j_gene: TRBJ2-1
v_gene: TRBV28
CDR3nt: TGTGCCACCCTGGGACTAGCGGACAATGAGCAGTTCTTC
CDR3aa: CATLGLADNEQFF

d_gene: TRBD1
abundance: .
j_gene: TRBJ1-2
v_gene: TRBV2
CDR3nt: TGTGCCAGCAGCCGGGACAGGGGGCCGGAGGGCTACACCTTC
CDR3aa: CASSRDRGPEGYTF

d_gene: .
abundance: .
j_gene: TRBJ2-2
v_gene: TRBV30
CDR3nt: TGTGCCTGGAGACGCCAGGGATACGGGGAGCTGTTTTTT
CDR3aa: CAWRRQGYGELFF

d_gene: TRBD1
abundance: .
j_gene: TRBJ1-1
v_gene: TRBV19
CDR3nt: TGTGCCAGTAGGTCAGGGGGTAACCCGAACACTGAAGCTTTCTTT
CDR3aa: CASRSGGNPNTEAFF

d_gene: .
abundance: once
j_gene: TRBJ1-1
v_gene: TRBV5-5
CDR3nt: TGTGCCAGCAGCCTCCAACCGGGAGGGAACACTGAAGCTTTCTTT
CDR3aa: CASSLQPGGNTEAFF

d_gene: .
abundance: .
j_gene: TRBJ1-1
v_gene: TRBV6-5
CDR3nt: TGTGCCAGCAGTTACTCGATCGGGGGGGCAGCTTTCTTT
CDR3aa: CASSYSIGGAAFF

d_gene: TRBD2
abundance: once
j_gene: TRBJ2-1
v_gene: TRBV9
CDR3nt: TGTGCCAGCAGCGTAGCCCCTAGCGGGAGCTCCTACAATGAGCAGTTCTTC
CDR3aa: CASSVAPSGSSYNEQFF

d_gene: .
abundance: .
j_gene: TRBJ2-3
v_gene: TRBV5-4
CDR3nt: TGTGCCAGCAGCTTATTTTCAGCAGATACGCAGTATTTT
CDR3aa: CASSLFSADTQYF

d_gene: .
abundance: .
j_gene: TRBJ1-4
v_gene: TRBV2
CDR3nt: TGTGCCAAGGGAGCAATCGACGAAAAACTGTTTTTT
CDR3aa: CAKGAIDEKLFF

d_gene: TRBD2
abundance: .
j_gene: TRBJ2-1
v_gene: TRBV2
CDR3nt: TGTGCCAGCAGTTTACGACTAGCGGCTTCCTACAATGAGCAGTTCTTC
CDR3aa: CASSLRLAASYNEQFF

d_gene: TRBD2
abundance: .
j_gene: TRBJ2-1
v_gene: TRBV2
CDR3nt: TGTGCCAGCAAGCGGGAGGGCCACTCCTACAATGAGCAGTTCTTC
CDR3aa: CASKREGHSYNEQFF

d_gene: .
abundance: .
j_gene: TRBJ1-2
v_gene: TRBV18
CDR3nt: TGTGCCAGCTCACTGGTGGATGGGCTAGATGGCTACACCTTC
CDR3aa: CASSLVDGLDGYTF

d_gene: .
abundance: few
j_gene: TRBJ1-1
v_gene: TRBV20-1
CDR3nt: TGCAGTGCTAGGAGCACTGAAGCTTTCTTT
CDR3aa: CSARSTEAFF

d_gene: TRBD2
abundance: .
j_gene: TRBJ2-7
v_gene: TRBV27
CDR3nt: TGTGCCAGCAGTTTCCGTCCGACTAGCGGGGGGGCCTACGAGCAGTACTTC
CDR3aa: CASSFRPTSGGAYEQYF

d_gene: .
abundance: .
j_gene: TRBJ2-5
v_gene: TRBV5-1
CDR3nt: TGCGCCAGCAGCTCCGGAGATCTTCTAGCGTATCAAGAGACCCAGTACTTC
CDR3aa: CASSSGDLLAYQETQYF

d_gene: TRBD1
abundance: .
j_gene: TRBJ1-5
v_gene: TRBV27
CDR3nt: TGTGCCAGCAGACCAGACCCACAGGGGAGGTCCCAGCATTTT
CDR3aa: CASRPDPQGRSQHF

d_gene: TRBD2
abundance: once
j_gene: TRBJ2-1
v_gene: TRBV6-1
CDR3nt: TGTGCCAGCAGTCGCAGCGGGAGGGCCGTGGATGAGCAGTTCTTC
CDR3aa: CASSRSGRAVDEQFF

d_gene: .
abundance: .
j_gene: TRBJ2-2
v_gene: TRBV29-1
CDR3nt: TGCAGCGCAGGGGTTTCCACCGGGGAGCTGTTTTTT
CDR3aa: CSAGVSTGELFF

d_gene: TRBD2
abundance: .
j_gene: TRBJ2-1
v_gene: TRBV9
CDR3nt: TGTGCCAGCAGCGCCCCCGGGACAGGTGATCCCGGGACTAGCGGAAGATACTCCTACAATGAGCAGTTCTTC
CDR3aa: CASSAPGTGDPGTSGRYSYNEQFF

d_gene: .
abundance: .
j_gene: TRBJ2-7
v_gene: TRBV15
CDR3nt: TGTGCCACCAGCAGAGTTGGAACAGCCTACGAGCAGTACTTC
CDR3aa: CATSRVGTAYEQYF

d_gene: .
abundance: .
j_gene: TRBJ1-2
v_gene: TRBV18
CDR3nt: TGTGCCAGCTCACCCACCGCCGGGGCCCGGAATGTTTATGGCTACACCTTC
CDR3aa: CASSPTAGARNVYGYTF

d_gene: TRBD1
abundance: once
j_gene: TRBJ1-1
v_gene: TRBV11-1
CDR3nt: TGTGCCAGCAGCTCGATACAGGGGGGCACTGAAGCTTTCTTT
CDR3aa: CASSSIQGGTEAFF

d_gene: .
abundance: .
j_gene: TRBJ1-1
v_gene: TRBV5-1
CDR3nt: TGCGCCAGCAGCTTGGGCCGTTGGGGGCGGATGAACACTGAAGCTTTCTTT
CDR3aa: CASSLGRWGRMNTEAFF

d_gene: TRBD1
abundance: .
j_gene: TRBJ1-2
v_gene: TRBV28
CDR3nt: TGTGCCAGCAGTTTATCCCGGGACAGCGGGCGCTATGGCTACACCTTC
CDR3aa: CASSLSRDSGRYGYTF

d_gene: TRBD1
abundance: few
j_gene: TRBJ1-2
v_gene: TRBV6-6
CDR3nt: TGTGCCAGCAGCCTGGGGACAGGGCCCTACACCTTC
CDR3aa: CASSLGTGPYTF

d_gene: .
abundance: .
j_gene: TRBJ1-1
v_gene: TRBV28
CDR3nt: TGTGCCAGCGAATGGAGGCCCAACACTGAAGCTTTCTTT
CDR3aa: CASEWRPNTEAFF

d_gene: .
abundance: .
j_gene: TRBJ2-7
v_gene: TRBV7-6
CDR3nt: TGTGCCAGCAGCCCGCGGAGAACGGACGAGCAGTACTTC
CDR3aa: CASSPRRTDEQYF

d_gene: TRBD2
abundance: once
j_gene: TRBJ2-1
v_gene: TRBV2
CDR3nt: TGTGCCACCAACAGACGGACTAGCGGGAGCAATGAGCAGTTCTTC
CDR3aa: CATNRRTSGSNEQFF

d_gene: TRBD1
abundance: .
j_gene: TRBJ1-2
v_gene: TRBV6-1
CDR3nt: TGTGCCAGCAGTAGCCGGGACAGGGGCATTTGGGGCTACACCTTC
CDR3aa: CASSSRDRGIWGYTF

d_gene: TRBD2
abundance: .
j_gene: TRBJ2-3
v_gene: TRBV6-1
CDR3nt: TGTGCCAGCAGTGAAGGGGCTAGCGGGGGAAGTAGCACAGATACGCAGTATTTT
CDR3aa: CASSEGASGGSSTDTQYF

d_gene: .
abundance: .
j_gene: TRBJ2-1
v_gene: TRBV11-2
CDR3nt: TGTGCCAGCAGGGCCCCAGGAGCCCGCCGCTACAATGAGCAGTTCTTC
CDR3aa: CASRAPGARRYNEQFF

d_gene: TRBD1
abundance: .
j_gene: TRBJ1-4
v_gene: TRBV2
CDR3nt: TGTGCCAGCAGTGAACGAGGGGGCACTAATGAAAAACTGTTTTTT
CDR3aa: CASSERGGTNEKLFF